This is a list of T cell receptor beta chains from one sample in a study of identical twins. TCRdb analysed the 5' RACE reads with MiXCR anew, one entry per CDR3 protein. The sample lists about 720,000 distinct CDR3 sequences, approximately 9% seen once, with more than 0.75% in the top ten. These data also featured in a second study, about yellow fever vaccine responses in identical twins.

Sequenced: PBMCs. These receptors originate from a woman aged 18-29 years in good health. Each CDR3 is given with its conserved first and last residue. Fields, in order: CDR3 DNA, CDR3 protein, J gene, clone size, D gene, V gene. A D gene is named only where the DNA matches it firmly. A row's size may be missing; if present it is once, few, many or a size class.

cdr3_nt: TGCAGTGCTAGAGTGGCGGGGGCGGGGACCCAGTACTTC
cdr3_aa: CSARVAGAGTQYF
j_call: TRBJ2-5
clone_size: -
d_call: -
v_call: TRBV20-1

cdr3_nt: TGTGCCAGCAGCGGAACAGGGGTTGGCTACACCTTC
cdr3_aa: CASSGTGVGYTF
j_call: TRBJ1-2
clone_size: -
d_call: TRBD1
v_call: TRBV9

cdr3_nt: TGCAGTGCTAGTTCCAGCGGGGGATCACAAGAGACCCAGTACTTC
cdr3_aa: CSASSSGGSQETQYF
j_call: TRBJ2-5
clone_size: -
d_call: TRBD2
v_call: TRBV20-1

cdr3_nt: TGCGCCAGCAGCTTGGGCGGCCGGGGGGTAAACACTGAAGCTTTCTTT
cdr3_aa: CASSLGGRGVNTEAFF
j_call: TRBJ1-1
clone_size: many
d_call: -
v_call: TRBV5-1

cdr3_nt: TGTGCCATCAGCCCGAGTAGCGGGAGGACAGATACGCAGTATTTT
cdr3_aa: CAISPSSGRTDTQYF
j_call: TRBJ2-3
clone_size: few
d_call: TRBD2
v_call: TRBV10-3

cdr3_nt: TGTGCCAGCAGTTCCCCGACACAATACAATGAGCAGTTCTTC
cdr3_aa: CASSSPTQYNEQFF
j_call: TRBJ2-1
clone_size: -
d_call: -
v_call: TRBV27

cdr3_nt: TGTGCCAGCAGCTTAGTGGGGGGACACACAGATACGCAGTATTTT
cdr3_aa: CASSLVGGHTDTQYF
j_call: TRBJ2-3
clone_size: -
d_call: -
v_call: TRBV7-8

cdr3_nt: TGTGCCAGCCAGAGGGGACAGGGGGTTTACGAGCAGTACTTC
cdr3_aa: CASQRGQGVYEQYF
j_call: TRBJ2-7
clone_size: few
d_call: TRBD1
v_call: TRBV5-4

cdr3_nt: TGTGCCGTAACCAGGGGTACGGGGGAGACCCAGTACTTC
cdr3_aa: CAVTRGTGETQYF
j_call: TRBJ2-5
clone_size: many
d_call: -
v_call: TRBV12-3/TRBV12-4

cdr3_nt: TGCAGTGCTAGCGAAGCGGGAGGGCCAGGAGAGACCCAGTACTTC
cdr3_aa: CSASEAGGPGETQYF
j_call: TRBJ2-5
clone_size: few
d_call: TRBD2
v_call: TRBV20-1

cdr3_nt: TGTGCCAGCAGTTACGAGGCGGCTAGCGGCAATGAGCAGTTCTTC
cdr3_aa: CASSYEAASGNEQFF
j_call: TRBJ2-1
clone_size: -
d_call: TRBD2
v_call: TRBV6-2/TRBV6-3

cdr3_nt: TGTGCCAGCAGCTTCGGACTAGCGGGGGGGCATTATACGCAGTATTTT
cdr3_aa: CASSFGLAGGHYTQYF
j_call: TRBJ2-3
clone_size: many
d_call: TRBD2
v_call: TRBV7-8

cdr3_nt: TGCGCCAGCAGCCCAAGTATGAGGGCCATAAACGAGCAGTACTTC
cdr3_aa: CASSPSMRAINEQYF
j_call: TRBJ2-7
clone_size: -
d_call: -
v_call: TRBV4-3

cdr3_nt: TGTGCCAGCAGCTCCCCCTCCCGAGCGGGTGAAGAGACCCAGTACTTC
cdr3_aa: CASSSPSRAGEETQYF
j_call: TRBJ2-5
clone_size: -
d_call: -
v_call: TRBV3-1

cdr3_nt: TGTGCCAGCAGCCAAGATTCGGGGCGTGAGCGGGGGAACTACGAGCAGTACTTC
cdr3_aa: CASSQDSGRERGNYEQYF
j_call: TRBJ2-7
clone_size: -
d_call: TRBD2
v_call: TRBV3-1

cdr3_nt: TGCAGCGTAGATCCGGGACAAGGGCACGCTAACTATGGCTACACCTTC
cdr3_aa: CSVDPGQGHANYGYTF
j_call: TRBJ1-2
clone_size: many
d_call: -
v_call: TRBV29-1

cdr3_nt: TGCAGTGCTAGCCGCCTAGCGGGGGTCCTCTACGAGCAGTACTTC
cdr3_aa: CSASRLAGVLYEQYF
j_call: TRBJ2-7
clone_size: few
d_call: TRBD2
v_call: TRBV20-1